The clone carrying this TCR beta chain was observed at least ten times. This specimen comes from a study of human T cells and chemical hapten exposure. Unfractionated whole blood was the source from which total RNA was extracted. V lost 5 bases to trimming and J lost 3 bases, with 11 bases between them. The CDR3 is 13 residues long. TCRdb analysed the 5' RACE reads with MiXCR anew, one entry per CDR3 protein. This table holds 130,000 or so distinct CDR3 sequences, 4.1% found once. The genes are TRBV12-3 or TRBV12-4 and TRBJ2-7; D might be TRBD2 (5 bases). This receptor was identified in a female donor in good health. CDR3 amino acids: CASSADRGYEQYF. The CDR3 DNA follows: TGTGCCAGCAGTGCAGACCGGGGCTACGAGCAGTACTTC.